The 22 T cell receptor beta chains listed next were all sequenced from one sample in a study of post-analysis software for immune sequencing data. Study conclusions and caveats: Relative to controls, patients had 4 or 5 TRBV segments at higher frequency, with TRBV5-6, TRBV5-1 and TRBV20-1 among these.

Carried by the TCR beta cDNA libraries were unique molecular identifiers. TCRdb fed the PCR reads into MiXCR, producing one record per CDR3 protein. This table holds about 770,000 distinct CDR3 sequences, around 46% found once. These receptors' targets are unknown. Material: blood. These receptor sequences come from a girl between 5 and 17 years old with multiple sclerosis.

This clonotype turned up a few times. CDR3 amino acids: CASSGKLAVETQYF. The DNA for the CDR3 is TGTGCCAGCAGCGGAAAACTAGCGGTAGAGACCCAGTACTTC. The chain joins TRBV7-9 to TRBJ2-5, with 8 bases matching TRBD2. Losses at the gene ends were 5 bases for V and 4 bases for J; bases not matched to a gene: 6. Germline CDR1 is SEHNR and CDR2 is FQNEAQ (reference sequence). The length of the CDR3 is 14 residues. Variable domain in full (rest from reference TRBV7-9 and TRBJ2-5): DTGVSQNPRHKITKRGQNVTFRCDPISEHNRLYWYRQTLGQGPEFLTYFQNEAQLEKSRLLSDRFSAERPKGSFSTLEIQRTEQGDSAMYLCASSGKLAVETQYFGPGTRLLVL.

Only a few counts were recorded for this clonotype. J is TRBJ1-2 and V is TRBV6-5, with D tentatively TRBD1 (6 bases). CDR3 length: 14 residues. V was pared by 0 bases and J by 4 bases, with 9 bases between. From germline, CDR1 is MNHEY and CDR2 SVGAGI. The CDR3 DNA reads TGTGCCAGCAGTTACTCGGACAGTACCTATGGCTACACCTTC. This sequence encodes CASSYSDSTYGYTF.

This clonotype has only a few counts. The rearrangement uses TRBV6-1 and TRBJ2-3; D not certain. This CDR3 is 12 amino acids long. The germline V and J ends were trimmed by 2 bases and 7 bases, with 7 bases remaining between them. Germline values: CDR1 MNHNS, CDR2 SASEGT. Here the CDR3 reads CASSEHLHTQYF. CDR3 coding DNA: TGTGCCAGCAGTGAACATCTACATACGCAGTATTTT.

The chain couples TRBV20-1 to TRBJ2-5; D not certain. This CDR3 has 11 amino acids. The V end lost 6 bases, the J end lost 0 bases, and 5 bases lay between the germline ends. The germline V gene encodes CDR1 DFQATT and CDR2 SNEGSKA (reference sequence). The CDR3 DNA sequence: TGCAGTGCCAAGAACCAAGAGACCCAGTACTTC. Translating it yields CSAKNQETQYF.

J is TRBJ1-5 and V is TRBV15, with D unclear. This CDR3 has 13 residues. V was pared by 4 bases and J by 0 bases, with 4 bases between. Germline V CDR1 and CDR2: LNHNV, YYDKDF (reference sequence). The CDR3 protein is CATSIHSNQPQHF. DNA of the CDR3: TGTGCCACCAGCATACATAGCAATCAGCCCCAGCATTTT.

The table lists this clonotype with a few counts. The chain carries TRBV13 and TRBJ2-7, with D unresolved. The CDR3 contains 12 residues. V lost 2 bases, J lost 6 bases, and 8 bases lay in between. Germline values: CDR1 PRHDT, CDR2 FYEKMQ (reference sequence). CDR3 sequence: CASSLLPGEQYF. The CDR3 DNA follows: TGTGCCAGCAGCTTACTGCCGGGCGAGCAGTACTTC.

This clonotype has only a few counts. The chain has TRBV7-2 and TRBJ1-5; no clear D. The CDR3 spans 15 residues. The germline CDR1 and CDR2 sequences are SGHTA and FQGNSA. V lost 1 base to trimming and J lost 0 bases, with 7 bases between them. As DNA, the CDR3 is TGTGCCAGCAGCTTAGATTCAGGTAGCAATCAGCCCCAGCATTTT. Translation gives CASSLDSGSNQPQHF.

The chain uses TRBV7-9 and TRBJ2-5; 7 bases agree with TRBD2. Germline V gene sequence: CDR1 SEHNR, CDR2 FQNEAQ (reference sequence). Germline trimming cut 10 bases from V and 0 bases from J; bases unmatched to any gene: 8. CDR3 length: 14 amino acids. CDR3 sequence: CATVGGKNQETQYF. Written as DNA, the CDR3 is TGTGCCACCGTCGGGGGGAAGAACCAAGAGACCCAGTACTTC.

The CDR3 DNA follows: TGCGCCAGCAGCCAAGATGTGGGGGCTGGGGGCAATGAGCAGTTCTTC. Residues: CASSQDVGAGGNEQFF. The V call is TRBV4-1, the J call TRBJ2-1; the D gene is possibly TRBD1 (6 bases). Germline values: CDR1 MGHRA, CDR2 YSYEKL. The CDR3 extends over 16 amino acids. Trimming pared 0 bases from V and 6 bases from J, leaving 15 bases between.

The chain recombines TRBV28 with TRBJ2-1; 16 bases align to TRBD2. CDR1 MDHEN and CDR2 SYDVKM come from the germline V gene. The CDR3 contains 18 residues. With 4 bases clipped from V and 6 bases from J, the junction kept 9 bases outside the gene matches. CDR3 sequence reads: CASSSGTSGRALGNEQFF. The CDR3 nucleotides are TGTGCCAGCAGTTCGGGGACTAGCGGGAGGGCCCTGGGCAATGAGCAGTTCTTC.

The chain joins TRBV14 to TRBJ2-5; 14 bases are a match to TRBD2. The DNA matches TRBJ2-7 better at its end, which makes the J call doubtful. The germline CDR1 and CDR2 sequences are SGHDN and FVKESK. This CDR3 comprises 16 residues. As DNA, the CDR3 is TGTGCCAGCAGCCACGGGACTAGCGGGAGTTCCCACGAGCAGTACTTC. This sequence encodes CASSHGTSGSSHEQYF.

The chain is built from TRBV5-1 and TRBJ2-7, with 9 bases aligning to TRBD1. CDR1 and CDR2 (germline): SGHRS, YFSETQ. V shed 1 base, J shed 2 bases, and the junction held 13 bases outside the gene matches. The CDR3 totals 18 residues. The CDR3: CASSLIGTGISPTYEQYF. CDR3 in DNA: TGCGCCAGCAGCTTGATCGGGACAGGGATTTCCCCTACCTACGAGCAGTACTTC.

This clonotype was observed a handful of times. J is TRBJ2-3 and V is TRBV29-1, with D perhaps matching TRBD2 (5 bases). V was trimmed by 1 base and J by 4 bases, leaving 15 bases between them. Looked up from germline, CDR1 is SQVTM and CDR2 is ANQGSEA. CDR3 size: 15 residues. CDR3 coding DNA: TGCAGCGTTGAAGGTGGACTGACATTGGCAGATACGCAGTATTTT. As protein: CSVEGGLTLADTQYF.

The chain is built from TRBV12-3 or TRBV12-4 and TRBJ2-1, with 15 bases fitting TRBD2. The CDR3 totals 16 residues. The ends lost 6 bases at V and 9 bases at J; junction bases unmatched: 9. CDR3: CASSSGLAGGAVEQFF. CDR3 in DNA: TGTGCCAGCAGCTCCGGACTAGCGGGAGGGGCAGTTGAGCAGTTCTTC.

This clonotype was observed a handful of times. V gene TRBV10-3 combines with J gene TRBJ1-2, with no clear D. Trimming removed 2 bases from V and 3 bases from J, with 4 bases in between. This CDR3 is 12 amino acids long. Germline CDR1 is ENHRY and CDR2 is SYGVKD. The CDR3 protein is CAISEGDYGYTF. The CDR3 coding sequence is TGTGCCATCAGTGAGGGGGACTATGGCTACACCTTC.

The V and J genes are TRBV5-1 and TRBJ2-7; 7 bases agree with TRBD1. There are 14 residues in the CDR3. Germline CDR1 SGHRS, CDR2 YFSETQ. V was pared by 5 bases and J by 2 bases, with 7 bases of the junction left unmatched. The CDR3 nucleotides read TGCGCCAGCAGGGGACAGATCGCTCCCTACGAGCAGTACTTC. Encoded protein: CASRGQIAPYEQYF. The full variable domain, in which reference TRBV5-1 and TRBJ2-7 provide the parts outside the CDR3, is KAGVTQTPRYLIKTRGQQVTLSCSPISGHRSVSWYQQTPGQGLQFLFEYFSETQRNKGNFPGRFSGRQFSNSRSEMNVSTLELGDSALYLCASRGQIAPYEQYFGPGTRLTVT.

The chain combines TRBV7-3 with TRBJ2-2; the D gene is possibly TRBD1 (5 bases). The germline V gene has CDR1 SGHTA and CDR2 FQGTGA. V was pared by 4 bases and J by 2 bases, with 11 bases between. The CDR3 sequence is 15 residues long. The CDR3 here is CASSWGQANTGELFF. The CDR3 nucleotides are TGTGCCAGCAGCTGGGGCCAGGCCAACACCGGGGAGCTGTTTTTT.

This clonotype was counted between two and nine times. V gene TRBV12-3 or TRBV12-4 combines with J gene TRBJ2-3; tentatively, D is TRBD2 (6 bases). The CDR3 has 15 residues. With 6 bases removed from V and 4 bases from J, the gap between germline ends came to 17 bases. DNA for the CDR3: TGTGCCAGCAGCCCGGACTCCCGGAGGGCAGATACGCAGTATTTT. This sequence encodes CASSPDSRRADTQYF.

This clonotype has more than one count but fewer than ten. The chain couples TRBV5-1 to TRBJ2-1; 11 nucleotides agree with TRBD2. Trimming cost V 2 bases and J 0 bases; bases outside gene matches: 7. CDR3 length: 18 amino acids. The germline V gene has CDR1 SGHRS and CDR2 YFSETQ. This CDR3 is CASSLGIAGGSSYNEQFF. DNA of the CDR3: TGCGCCAGCAGCTTAGGAATAGCGGGAGGGAGCTCCTACAATGAGCAGTTCTTC.

The chain is built from TRBV9 and TRBJ1-2; 9 bases are shared with TRBD1. V lost 5 bases and J lost 6; bases outside the gene matches: 2. CDR3 length equals 12 residues. CDR1 and CDR2 from the germline V gene are SGDLS and YYNGEE. The CDR3: CASRDRGHGYTF. The CDR3 DNA reads TGTGCCAGCAGGGACAGGGGCCATGGCTACACCTTC.

The chain is built from TRBV7-9 and TRBJ2-1, with 7 bases identical to TRBD1. Germline assignment: CDR1 SEHNR and CDR2 FQNEAQ (reference sequence). There are 15 residues in the CDR3. V dropped 7 bases and J dropped 1; count of bases not matched to a gene: 7. The CDR3 sequence: CASTTGQESYNEQFF. The DNA of the CDR3 is TGTGCCAGCACCACCGGACAGGAGTCCTACAATGAGCAGTTCTTC.

This clonotype has more than one count but fewer than ten. The chain links TRBV30 to TRBJ2-3; D is undetermined. The CDR3 is 14 amino acids. The V end lost 2 bases, the J end lost 4 bases, and 13 bases lay between the germline ends. The germline V gene encodes CDR1 GTSNPN and CDR2 SVGIG (reference sequence). The CDR3 loop is CAWSLVAVADTQYF. The CDR3 DNA reads as TGTGCCTGGAGTCTGGTAGCTGTGGCAGATACGCAGTATTTT.